These 11 T cell receptor beta chains were all obtained from the same sample, sequenced in a study of shared clonotypes between healthy human individuals. TCRdb's table, derived via immunoSEQ multiplex PCR, lists solely in-frame clones and lacks some. Among 800,000 to 1,200,000 clones listed, 70% to 80% were seen once. Sequencing was carried out using memory CD4+ T cells from PBMCs. Subset described: CD45RA-negative fraction. The receptors stem from a man younger than 35 in good health. Some clones in this sample may be carry-over from other donors' samples.

This clone was recorded once. This sequence joins TRBV29-1 and TRBJ2-7, with D maybe TRBD2 (5 bases). The CDR3 length is 13 residues. Germline assignment: CDR1 SQVTM and CDR2 ANQGSEA. V shed 6 bases and J shed 5 bases, with 17 bases lying between them. DNA of the CDR3: TGCAGCGTCAATCAACTTAGCGAACACGAGCAGTACTTC. Protein sequence: CSVNQLSEHEQYF.

The V call is TRBV9, the J call TRBJ2-3, with no clear D. The V and J ends lost 3 bases and 2 bases respectively, with 10 bases between them. The germline V gene has CDR1 SGDLS and CDR2 YYNGEE. The CDR3 consists of 14 residues. The CDR3 DNA is TGTGCCAGCAGCGCCCCGTGGCCCACAGATACGCAGTATTTT. Its translation: CASSAPWPTDTQYF. The full variable domain, rest sourced from reference TRBV9 and TRBJ2-3, is DSGVTQTPKHLITATGQRVTLRCSPRSGDLSVYWYQQSLDQGLQFLIQYYNGEERAKGNILERFSAQQFPDLHSELNLSSLELGDSALYFCASSAPWPTDTQYFGPGTRLTVL.

The chain joins TRBV30 to TRBJ1-6, with TRBD1 as a possible D gene (5 bases). Between the trimmed V and J ends, which lost 5 bases and 7 bases, there was a span of 15 bases. CDR3 length: 14 residues. Per germline, CDR1 GTSNPN and CDR2 SVGIG (reference sequence). CDR3 DNA: TGTGCCTGGGCAACCGGGACCTCGAATTCACCCCTCCACTTT. This encodes CAWATGTSNSPLHF.

The sample holds one count of this clone. The chain joins TRBV28 to TRBJ2-1; D gene uncertain. The length of the CDR3 is 15 residues. Trimming took off 4 bases at V and 7 bases at J, with 17 bases between the two ends. Looked up from germline, CDR1 is MDHEN and CDR2 is SYDVKM. For the CDR3, the DNA is TGTGCCAGCAGTTGGGGATTTCACCACGGGAATGAGCAGTTCTTC. Protein sequence: CASSWGFHHGNEQFF.

CDR3 sequence: CASSPAVFTDTQYF. The CDR3 bases are TGCGCCAGCAGCCCCGCGGTGTTCACAGATACGCAGTATTTT. The chain is built from TRBV5-1 and TRBJ2-3; D remains unclear. Trimming took off 4 bases at V and 2 bases at J, with 11 bases between the two ends. In germline, CDR1 is SGHRS, CDR2 YFSETQ. The CDR3 is made up of 14 amino acids. The complete variable domain, with remaining parts taken from reference TRBV5-1 and TRBJ2-3, reads KAGVTQTPRYLIKTRGQQVTLSCSPISGHRSVSWYQQTPGQGLQFLFEYFSETQRNKGNFPGRFSGRQFSNSRSEMNVSTLELGDSALYLCASSPAVFTDTQYFGPGTRLTVL.

The CDR3 DNA reads as TGTGCCAGCAGTTTATGGGCACAGGGAAGGGGTGAAGCTTTCTTT. Translation: CASSLWAQGRGEAFF. The chain employs TRBV27 and TRBJ1-1; TRBD1 might be the D (6 bases). This CDR3 is 15 amino acids long. Germline loops: CDR1 MNHEY, CDR2 SMNVEV (reference sequence). Trimming left V 1 base short and J 7 bases short, with 16 bases between.

V usage is TRBV5-6 and J usage is TRBJ2-6; TRBD1 might be the D (5 bases). The germline V and J ends were trimmed by 2 bases and 0 bases, with 12 bases remaining between them. CDR1 and CDR2 (germline): SGHDT, YYEEEE. The CDR3 runs 17 residues. CDR3 residues: CASSFLDTPSGANVLTF. For the CDR3, the DNA is TGTGCCAGCAGCTTCTTGGACACCCCCTCTGGGGCCAACGTCCTGACTTTC.

V usage is TRBV28 and J usage is TRBJ1-1; TRBD1 matches 7 bases. Per germline, CDR1 MDHEN and CDR2 SYDVKM. The trim removed 3 bases at V and 7 bases at J, leaving 8 bases unmatched. There are 14 residues in the CDR3. The CDR3 DNA is TGTGCCAGCAGTTTCTCCCCGGGACAGCATGAAGCTTTCTTT. This codes for CASSFSPGQHEAFF.

The chain has TRBV19 and TRBJ2-6; 9 bases are a match to TRBD1. J was trimmed by 2 bases and V by 5 bases; bases with no gene match: 7. Germline CDR1 LNHDA, CDR2 SQIVND (reference sequence). The CDR3 is 17 amino acids. The CDR3 bases are TGTGCCAGTAGTTCCACAGGGGGCGCGGCTGGGGCCAACGTCCTGACTTTC. Translated: CASSSTGGAAGANVLTF.

This chain connects TRBV11-2 to TRBJ1-5, with TRBD1 as a possible D gene (5 bases). Deletions cut 5 bases from V and 4 bases from J, with 15 bases between. Germline CDR1 SGHAT, CDR2 FQNNGV. This CDR3 comprises 15 residues. The CDR3 loop reads CASSAGTRENQPQHF. Here the CDR3 DNA reads TGTGCCAGCAGCGCCGGGACGAGAGAAAATCAGCCCCAGCATTTT.

The rearrangement joins TRBV27 to TRBJ2-2; D not resolved. Germline assignment: CDR1 MNHEY and CDR2 SMNVEV (reference sequence). Trimming left V 6 bases short and J 6 bases short, with 8 bases between. The CDR3 totals 12 residues. The CDR3 nucleotides are TGTGCCAGCAGGCGCCGCGCCGGGGAGCTGTTTTTT. Translation gives CASRRRAGELFF.